This T cell receptor beta chain was captured in a study of blood T cell repertoires in COVID-19. Study-level information: From the United States, Italy and Spain came samples of acute and convalescent COVID-19. The cDNA or gDNA used as material had been derived from T cells, B-cell-depleted T cells, or PBMCs.

Source study methods: Nucleated cell counts were estimated from reference gene primer amplification. Assay used: immunoSEQ multiplex PCR; TCRdb lists only in-frame clones, some missing. The DNA was the basis for D and trimming; V, J and clone size are from that table. The repertoire holds roughly 150,000 clones, with around four fifths as singletons. CDR3 length: 16 amino acids. The germline gives CDR1 MRHNA, CDR2 SNTAGT. The ends lost 6 bases at V and 0 bases at J; junction bases unmatched: 8. The chain carries TRBV6-4 and TRBJ2-1, with TRBD1 matching 7 bases. The sample was peripheral blood. This clonotype was obtained from a woman of 80 years or more with active or convalescent COVID-19. The CDR3 sequence is CASSGQDPSSYNEQFF. CDR3 nucleotide sequence: TGTGCCAGCAGCGGACAGGACCCAAGCTCCTACAATGAGCAGTTCTTC.